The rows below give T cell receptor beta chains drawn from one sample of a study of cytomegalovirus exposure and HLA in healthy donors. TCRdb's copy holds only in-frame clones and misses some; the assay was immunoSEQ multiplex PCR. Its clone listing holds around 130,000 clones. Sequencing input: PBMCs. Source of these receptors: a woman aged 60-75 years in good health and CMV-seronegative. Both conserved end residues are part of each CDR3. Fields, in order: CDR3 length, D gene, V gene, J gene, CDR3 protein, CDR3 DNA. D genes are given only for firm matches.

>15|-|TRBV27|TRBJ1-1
CASSSRGGSNTEAFF
TGTGCCAGCAGTTCGCGGGGGGGTAGTAACACTGAAGCTTTCTTT
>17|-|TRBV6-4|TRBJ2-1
CASSDTHAGVGYNEQFF
TGTGCCAGCAGTGACACTCATGCAGGGGTCGGGTACAATGAGCAGTTCTTC
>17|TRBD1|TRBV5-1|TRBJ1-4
CASRQGEGQGPNEKLFF
TGCGCCAGCAGACAGGGTGAGGGACAGGGCCCTAATGAAAAACTGTTTTTT
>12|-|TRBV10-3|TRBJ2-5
CAIGPAGETQYF
TGTGCCATAGGCCCCGCGGGGGAGACCCAGTACTTC
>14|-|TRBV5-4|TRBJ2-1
CASSRPSYNNEQFF
TGTGCCAGCAGCCGCCCTAGCTATAACAATGAGCAGTTCTTC
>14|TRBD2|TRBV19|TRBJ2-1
CASQRESSYNEQFF
TGTGCCAGCCAGCGGGAGAGCTCCTACAATGAGCAGTTCTTC
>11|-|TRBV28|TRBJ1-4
CASRSGEKLFF
TGTGCCAGCAGGTCAGGGGAAAAACTGTTTTTT
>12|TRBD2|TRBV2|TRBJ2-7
CATSGDHYEQYF
TGTGCCACTAGCGGGGATCACTACGAGCAGTACTTC
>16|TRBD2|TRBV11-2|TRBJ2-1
CASSSRLAGSYNEQFF
TGTGCCAGCAGCTCCCGACTAGCGGGGAGTTACAATGAGCAGTTCTTC
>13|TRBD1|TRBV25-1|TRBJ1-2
CASSPQGNYGYTF
TGTGCCAGCAGCCCACAGGGGAACTATGGCTACACCTTC
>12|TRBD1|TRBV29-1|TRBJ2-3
CSVDRTGDTQYF
TGCAGCGTTGATCGGACAGGGGATACGCAGTATTTT
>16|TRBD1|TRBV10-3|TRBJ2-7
CAISESGRDRGREQYF
TGTGCCATCAGTGAGTCAGGCCGGGACAGGGGGCGCGAGCAGTACTTC
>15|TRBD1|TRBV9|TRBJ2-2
CASSGTGTGTGELFF
TGTGCCAGCAGCGGTACCGGGACAGGGACCGGGGAGCTGTTTTTT
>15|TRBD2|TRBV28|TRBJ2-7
CASRPTSGGTYEQYF
TGTGCCAGCAGACCAACTAGCGGGGGGACCTACGAGCAGTACTTC
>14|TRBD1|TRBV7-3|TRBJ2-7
CASSPGQGAYEQYF
TGTGCCAGCAGCCCGGGACAGGGGGCCTACGAGCAGTACTTC
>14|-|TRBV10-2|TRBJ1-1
CASRRVQANTEAFF
TGCGCCAGCCGAAGGGTACAGGCGAACACTGAAGCTTTCTTT
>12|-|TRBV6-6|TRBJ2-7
CASISATYEQYF
TGTGCCAGCATCTCCGCTACCTACGAGCAGTACTTC
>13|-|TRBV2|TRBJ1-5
CASSVDSSRSQHF
TGTGCCAGCAGCGTGGACAGTAGCAGGTCCCAGCATTTT
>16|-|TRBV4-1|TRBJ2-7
CASSTRSNSGSYEQYF
TGCGCCAGCAGTACAAGATCTAACTCGGGGTCCTACGAGCAGTACTTC
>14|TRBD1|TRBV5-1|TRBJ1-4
CASSSDRGHEKLFF
TGCGCCAGCAGCTCGGACAGGGGGCATGAAAAACTGTTTTTT
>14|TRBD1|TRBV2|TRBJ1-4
CASSEGQGLKKLFF
TGTGCCAGCAGTGAGGGACAGGGGCTGAAAAAACTGTTTTTT
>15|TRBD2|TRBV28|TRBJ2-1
CASSLSSGGPNEQFF
TGTGCCAGCAGTTTATCCAGCGGGGGGCCCAATGAGCAGTTCTTC
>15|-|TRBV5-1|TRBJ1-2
CASSLIEQGDYGYTF
TGCGCCAGCAGCTTGATCGAACAGGGAGACTATGGCTACACCTTC
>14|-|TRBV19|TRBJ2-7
CASSINGVAYEQYF
TGTGCCAGTAGTATAAATGGTGTCGCCTACGAGCAGTACTTC
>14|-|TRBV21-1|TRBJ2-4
CASSDRTRINIQYF
TGTGCCAGCAGTGACAGGACGCGGATAAACATTCAGTACTTC
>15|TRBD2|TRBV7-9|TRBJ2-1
CASSSTSGRGNEQFF
TGTGCCAGCAGCTCAACCAGCGGGAGGGGCAATGAGCAGTTCTTC
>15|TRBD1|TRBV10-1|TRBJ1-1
CASSGTGGPNTEAFF
TGCGCCAGCAGTGGGACAGGGGGACCTAACACTGAAGCTTTCTTT
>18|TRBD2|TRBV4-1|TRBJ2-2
CASSQDPGGTKNTGELFF
TGCGCCAGCAGCCAAGATCCGGGGGGGACAAAGAACACCGGGGAGCTGTTTTTT
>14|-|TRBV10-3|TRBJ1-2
CAISESTAPGGYTF
TGTGCCATCAGTGAGTCGACTGCACCGGGGGGCTACACCTTC
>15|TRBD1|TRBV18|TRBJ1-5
CASSPAGTGTQPQHF
TGTGCCAGCTCTCCGGCCGGGACAGGGACTCAGCCCCAGCATTTT
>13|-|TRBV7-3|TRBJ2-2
CASSSQGLGELFF
TGTGCCAGCAGCTCTCAGGGGCTCGGGGAGCTGTTTTTT
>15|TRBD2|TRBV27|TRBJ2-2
CASSTLAGGGGELFF
TGTGCCAGCAGTACTTTAGCGGGAGGGGGCGGGGAGCTGTTTTTT
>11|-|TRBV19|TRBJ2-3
CASSIRDTQYF
TGTGCCAGTAGTATCCGAGATACGCAGTATTTT
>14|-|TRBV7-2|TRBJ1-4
CASSLTGTGEKLFF
TGTGCCAGCAGCTTGACAGGAACCGGTGAAAAACTGTTTTTT
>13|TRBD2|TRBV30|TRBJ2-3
CAWNSGTEDTQYF
TGTGCCTGGAATAGCGGGACTGAAGATACGCAGTATTTT
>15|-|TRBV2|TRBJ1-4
CASSEEGGAWEKLFF
TGTGCCAGCAGTGAAGAGGGGGGGGCGTGGGAAAAACTGTTTTTT
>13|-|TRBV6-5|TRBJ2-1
CASRTSRGNEQFF
TGTGCCAGCAGGACCTCGAGGGGGAATGAGCAGTTCTTC
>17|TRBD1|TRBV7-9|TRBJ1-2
CASSLKGQDLAGYGYTF
TGTGCCAGCAGCTTAAAGGGACAGGATCTTGCTGGGTATGGCTACACCTTC
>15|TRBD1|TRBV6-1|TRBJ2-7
CASTRGQGVLGNEYF
TGTGCCAGCACCAGGGGACAGGGGGTTTTGGGAAATGAGTACTTC
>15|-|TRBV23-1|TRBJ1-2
CASTGSFHENYGYTF
TGCGCCAGCACGGGGTCTTTTCACGAGAACTATGGCTACACCTTC
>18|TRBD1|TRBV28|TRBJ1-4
CASKGDRGRSGVREKLFF
TGTGCCAGCAAAGGGGACAGGGGACGTTCAGGAGTTCGGGAAAAACTGTTTTTT
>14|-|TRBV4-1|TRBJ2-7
CASSQDRGTYEQYF
TGCGCCAGCAGCCAAGACAGGGGAACCTACGAGCAGTACTTC
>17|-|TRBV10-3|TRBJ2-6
CAISWGVLASGANVLTF
TGTGCCATCAGTTGGGGGGTTCTCGCCTCTGGGGCCAACGTCCTGACTTTC
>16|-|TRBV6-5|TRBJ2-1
CASSYSSSSVYHEQFF
TGTGCCAGCAGTTACTCGAGTTCTAGCGTTTACCATGAGCAGTTCTTC
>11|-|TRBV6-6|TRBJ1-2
CASSEGYGYTF
TGTGCCAGCAGTGAGGGATATGGCTACACCTTC
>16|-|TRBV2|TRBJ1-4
CASSEGDPGGARRLFF
TGTGCCAGCAGTGAAGGTGACCCCGGCGGGGCAAGGCGACTGTTTTTT
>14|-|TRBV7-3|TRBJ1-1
CASSLRGPVAEAFF
TGTGCCAGCAGCTTAAGGGGCCCAGTCGCTGAAGCTTTCTTT
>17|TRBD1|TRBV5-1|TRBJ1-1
CASSSNTGTGLNTEAFF
TGCGCCAGCAGCTCTAATACCGGGACAGGACTGAACACTGAAGCTTTCTTT
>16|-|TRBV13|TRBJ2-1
CASSFAIGGSKNEQFF
TGTGCCAGCAGCTTTGCGATTGGGGGCTCTAAAAATGAGCAGTTCTTC
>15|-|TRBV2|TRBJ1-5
CASTRTVYSNQPQHF
TGTGCCAGCACGAGGACAGTTTATAGCAATCAGCCCCAGCATTTT